This TCR beta chain was sequenced for a study of T cell responses to AZD1222 COVID-19 vaccine. The study, taken as a whole, reports: As reported, nearly half of all spike-specific TCRs target variant regions that are unmutated. Baseline seropositivity occurred in only a handful of AZD1222 recipients.

In the case of this clone: Its antigen is as yet unknown.

Only in-frame clones appear in the TCRdb table, and some are missing; sequencing was by immunoSEQ multiplex PCR. The data show some 140,000 clones, about 80% seen once. J was trimmed by 0 bases and V by 7 bases; bases with no gene match: 7. The CDR3 spans 15 residues. Germline loops: CDR1 MNHEY, CDR2 SVGAGI. This receptor was taken from an adult in good health. V is TRBV6-5 and J is TRBJ2-3; TRBD2 aligns across 7 bases. Sequenced here: peripheral blood, sampled on day 0 of AZD1222 vaccination. CDR3 coding DNA: TGTGCCAGCATCTTCCAAGCGGGGAGCACAGATACGCAGTATTTT. Its translation: CASIFQAGSTDTQYF.